This entry lists 6 T cell receptor beta chains sequenced from one sample in a study of cytomegalovirus exposure and HLA in healthy donors. PCR used 60 Vbeta primers and 13 Jbeta primers. Libraries were prepared by immunoSEQ multiplex PCR; TCRdb keeps only in-frame clonotypes and omits some of them. The top ten hold about 1% of the sample, which has approximately 150,000 clones, 77% seen once. The sequenced sample was PBMCs. The receptors here all came from a woman aged 60-70 years in good health and CMV-seronegative.

The J gene is TRBJ1-5, the V gene TRBV27, with D possibly being TRBD1 (5 bases). The V end lost 5 bases, the J end lost 6 bases, and 17 bases lay between the germline ends. The germline CDR1 and CDR2 sequences are MNHEY and SMNVEV (reference sequence). This CDR3 has 15 residues. The DNA for the CDR3 is TGTGCCAGCAGTCCTTACCAGCAGGGCGGTCAGCCCCAGCATTTT. Its protein product is CASSPYQQGGQPQHF.

The chain carries TRBV7-2 and TRBJ2-3; D possibly corresponds to TRBD1 (6 bases). The CDR3 is 19 amino acids. Trimming shortened V by 5 bases and J by 6 bases, and 30 bases separated the two germline ends. Germline V gene data show CDR1 as SGHTA and CDR2 as FQGNSA. As DNA, the CDR3 is TGTGCCAGCAGCCTCAGGGGTTTGTTGACACCACCACCTTGGGATACGCAGTATTTT. It encodes CASSLRGLLTPPPWDTQYF.

The chain joins TRBV10-2 to TRBJ2-3; TRBD2 agrees at 14 bases. The CDR3 length is 17 residues. Losses at the gene ends were 5 bases for V and 5 bases for J; bases not matched to a gene: 9. Germline CDR1 is WSHSY and CDR2 is SAAADI. The CDR3 nucleotides are TGCGCCAGCAGTCAGACTAGCGGGGGGGGCCCGCGAGATACGCAGTATTTT. It translates to CASSQTSGGGPRDTQYF.

V gene TRBV6-5 combines with J gene TRBJ1-2, with D tentatively TRBD1 (6 bases). The CDR3 is made up of 12 amino acids. Germline lookup yields CDR1 MNHEY and CDR2 SVGAGI. The V end was cut by 6 bases, the J end by 8 bases, with 13 bases between. The CDR3 loop reads CASSPPGEGYTF. The CDR3 DNA reads as TGTGCCAGCAGCCCCCCAGGGGAAGGCTACACCTTC.

The chain carries TRBV28 and TRBJ1-5, with D perhaps matching TRBD1 (5 bases). V lost 7 bases, J lost 4 bases, and 11 bases lay in between. Germline values: CDR1 MDHEN, CDR2 SYDVKM. This CDR3 is built from 13 residues. The CDR3 DNA sequence: TGTGCCAGCACCCGATCAGGGAATCAGCCCCAGCATTTT. It encodes CASTRSGNQPQHF.

The genes are TRBV16 and TRBJ2-7; the D gene is possibly TRBD2 (6 bases). The CDR3 totals 17 residues. V lost 0 bases and J 3 bases, leaving 18 bases between the germline ends. Germline CDR1 and CDR2: KGHSY and FQNENV. The CDR3 DNA reads as TGTGCCAGCAGCCAATCGTTGGGGGGACCAAAAAACTACGAGCAGTACTTC. It codes for CASSQSLGGPKNYEQYF.